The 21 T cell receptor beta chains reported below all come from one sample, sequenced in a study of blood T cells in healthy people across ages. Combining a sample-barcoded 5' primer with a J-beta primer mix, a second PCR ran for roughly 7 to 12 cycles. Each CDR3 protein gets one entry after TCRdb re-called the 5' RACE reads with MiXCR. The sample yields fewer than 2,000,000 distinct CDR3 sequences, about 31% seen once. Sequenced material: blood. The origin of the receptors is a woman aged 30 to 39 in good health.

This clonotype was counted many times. The CDR3 protein is CASSWTGLYGYTF. The DNA for the CDR3 is TGTGCCAGCAGCTGGACAGGCCTCTATGGCTACACCTTC. The J gene is TRBJ1-2, the V gene TRBV12-3 or TRBV12-4; 7 bases are a match to TRBD1. V lost 6 bases and J lost 4; bases outside the gene matches: 5. The CDR3 is made up of 13 amino acids.

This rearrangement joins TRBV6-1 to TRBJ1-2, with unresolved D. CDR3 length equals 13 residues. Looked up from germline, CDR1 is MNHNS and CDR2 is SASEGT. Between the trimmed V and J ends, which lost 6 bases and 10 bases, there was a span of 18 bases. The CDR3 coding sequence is TGTGCCAGCAGAGACCACACGGACGGGCCCTACACCTTC. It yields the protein CASRDHTDGPYTF.

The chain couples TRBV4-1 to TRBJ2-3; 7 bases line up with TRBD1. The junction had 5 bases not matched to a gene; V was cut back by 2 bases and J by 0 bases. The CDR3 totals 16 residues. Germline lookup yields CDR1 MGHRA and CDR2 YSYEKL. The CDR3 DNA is TGCGCCAGCAGCCAACCGGGACAGACTAGCACAGATACGCAGTATTTT. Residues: CASSQPGQTSTDTQYF.

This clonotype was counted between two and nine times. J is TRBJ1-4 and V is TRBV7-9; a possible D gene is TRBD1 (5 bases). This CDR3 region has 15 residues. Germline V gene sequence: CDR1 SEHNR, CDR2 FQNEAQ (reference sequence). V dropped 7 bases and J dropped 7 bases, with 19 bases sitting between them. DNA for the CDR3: TGTGCCAGCACCAAAACCGGGACCCAAATTGAAAAACTGTTTTTT. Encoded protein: CASTKTGTQIEKLFF.

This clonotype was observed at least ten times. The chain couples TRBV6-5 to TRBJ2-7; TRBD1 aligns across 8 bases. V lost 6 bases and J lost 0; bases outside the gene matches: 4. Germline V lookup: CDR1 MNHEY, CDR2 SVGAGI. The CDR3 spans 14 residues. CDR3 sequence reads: CASRRTGRSYEQYF. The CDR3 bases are TGTGCCAGCAGACGGACAGGGCGCTCCTACGAGCAGTACTTC.

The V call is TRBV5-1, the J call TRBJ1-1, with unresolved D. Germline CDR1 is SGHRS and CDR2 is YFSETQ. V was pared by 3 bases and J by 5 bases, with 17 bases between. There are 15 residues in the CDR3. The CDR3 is CASSSWRAGGTEAFF. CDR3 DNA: TGCGCCAGCAGCTCCTGGAGGGCGGGCGGGACTGAAGCTTTCTTT.

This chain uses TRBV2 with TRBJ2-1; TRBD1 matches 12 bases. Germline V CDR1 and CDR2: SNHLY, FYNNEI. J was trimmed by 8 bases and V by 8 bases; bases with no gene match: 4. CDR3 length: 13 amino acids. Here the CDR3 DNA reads TGTGCCAGCCTGGGACAGGGGGCCGATGAGCAGTTCTTC. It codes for CASLGQGADEQFF.

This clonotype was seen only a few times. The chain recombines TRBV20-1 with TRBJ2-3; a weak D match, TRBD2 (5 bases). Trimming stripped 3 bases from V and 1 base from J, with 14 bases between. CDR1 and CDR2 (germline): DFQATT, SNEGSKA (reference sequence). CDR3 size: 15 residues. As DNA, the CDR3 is TGCAGTGCTAGTGGTAGCGCCGCGGGCACAGATACGCAGTATTTT. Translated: CSASGSAAGTDTQYF.

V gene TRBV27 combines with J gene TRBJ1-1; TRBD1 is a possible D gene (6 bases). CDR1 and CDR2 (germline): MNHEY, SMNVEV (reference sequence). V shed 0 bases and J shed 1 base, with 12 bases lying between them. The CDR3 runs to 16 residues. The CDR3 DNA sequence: TGTGCCAGCAGTTTATCAAGGGGGTCTACGAACACTGAAGCTTTCTTT. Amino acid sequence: CASSLSRGSTNTEAFF.

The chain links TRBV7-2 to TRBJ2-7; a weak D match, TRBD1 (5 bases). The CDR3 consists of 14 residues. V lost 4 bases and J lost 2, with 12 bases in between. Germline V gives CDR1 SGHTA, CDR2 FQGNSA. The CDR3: CASSSRGLAYEQYF. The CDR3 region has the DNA TGTGCCAGCAGCTCTAGGGGCCTAGCCTACGAGCAGTACTTC.

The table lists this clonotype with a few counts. CDR3 nucleotide sequence: TGCAGTAGCCGTCTGCTAGCGGGGGGATCCTACGAGCAGTACTTC. Its protein product is CSSRLLAGGSYEQYF. This chain links TRBV20-1 with TRBJ2-7, with 11 bases lining up with TRBD2. The germline V gene encodes CDR1 DFQATT and CDR2 SNEGSKA (reference sequence). V shed 8 bases and J 1 base; nucleotides not matched to a gene: 10. The CDR3 contains 15 residues.

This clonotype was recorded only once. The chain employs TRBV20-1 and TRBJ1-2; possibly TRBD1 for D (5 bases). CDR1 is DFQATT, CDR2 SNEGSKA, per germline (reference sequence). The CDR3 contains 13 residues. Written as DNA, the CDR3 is TGCAGGGGGGAAGGGCCGGCAGGACATGGCTACACCTTC. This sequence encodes CRGEGPAGHGYTF.

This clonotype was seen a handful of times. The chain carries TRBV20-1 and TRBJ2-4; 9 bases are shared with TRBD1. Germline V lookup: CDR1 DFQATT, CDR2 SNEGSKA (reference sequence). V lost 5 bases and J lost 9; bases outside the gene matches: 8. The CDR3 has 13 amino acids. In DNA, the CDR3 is TGCAGTGCTCGAAGACAGGGGGATTCCATTCAGTACTTC. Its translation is CSARRQGDSIQYF.

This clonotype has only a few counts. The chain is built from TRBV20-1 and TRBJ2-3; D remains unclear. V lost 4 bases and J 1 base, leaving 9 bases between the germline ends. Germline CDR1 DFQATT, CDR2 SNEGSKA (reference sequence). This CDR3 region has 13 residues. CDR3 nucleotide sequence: TGCAGTGCTACCGGGTGGGGCACAGATACGCAGTATTTT. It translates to CSATGWGTDTQYF.

The CDR3 nucleotides read TGTGCCAGCAGTTTAGGGCTAGCGGGGATCTATGAGCAGTTCTTC. Amino acid sequence: CASSLGLAGIYEQFF. The chain uses TRBV12-3 or TRBV12-4 and TRBJ2-1; 9 bases line up with TRBD2. The CDR3 extends over 15 amino acids. V trimming: 1 base; J trimming: 8 bases; junction bases outside the gene matches: 6.

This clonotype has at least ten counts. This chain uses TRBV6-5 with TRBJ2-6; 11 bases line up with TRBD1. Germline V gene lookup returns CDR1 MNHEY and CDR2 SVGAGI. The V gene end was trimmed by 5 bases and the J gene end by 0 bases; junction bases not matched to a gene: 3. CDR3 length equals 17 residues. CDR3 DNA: TGTGCCAGCAGTCTCGGGACAGGGGGCTCTGGGGCCAACGTCCTGACTTTC. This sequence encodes CASSLGTGGSGANVLTF.

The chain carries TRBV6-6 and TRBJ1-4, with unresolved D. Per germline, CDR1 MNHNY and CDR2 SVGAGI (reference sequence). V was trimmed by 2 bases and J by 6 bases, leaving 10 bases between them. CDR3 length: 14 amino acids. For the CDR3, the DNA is TGTGCCAGCAGTTACGGATGGTCTGATGAAAAACTGTTTTTT. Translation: CASSYGWSDEKLFF.

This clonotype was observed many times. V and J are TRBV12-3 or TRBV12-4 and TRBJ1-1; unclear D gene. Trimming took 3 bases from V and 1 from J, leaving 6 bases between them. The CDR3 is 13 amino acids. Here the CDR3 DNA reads TGTGCCAGCAGTTTTACAGAGAACACTGAAGCTTTCTTT. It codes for CASSFTENTEAFF.

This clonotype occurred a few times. This CDR3 is CASSFIHYEQYF. CDR3 nucleotide sequence: TGTGCCAGCAGTTTTATTCACTACGAGCAGTACTTC. The rearrangement links TRBV12-3 or TRBV12-4 to TRBJ2-7, with D uncertain. With 3 bases removed from V and 3 bases from J, the gap between germline ends came to 6 bases. The CDR3 covers 12 residues.

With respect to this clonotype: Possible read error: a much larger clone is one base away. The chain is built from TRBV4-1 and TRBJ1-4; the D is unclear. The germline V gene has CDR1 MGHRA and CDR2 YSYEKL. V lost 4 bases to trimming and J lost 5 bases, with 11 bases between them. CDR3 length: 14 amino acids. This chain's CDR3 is CASSRAWANEKLFF. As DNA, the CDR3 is TGCGCCAGCAGCCGAGCATGGGCGAATGAAAAACTGTTTTTT.

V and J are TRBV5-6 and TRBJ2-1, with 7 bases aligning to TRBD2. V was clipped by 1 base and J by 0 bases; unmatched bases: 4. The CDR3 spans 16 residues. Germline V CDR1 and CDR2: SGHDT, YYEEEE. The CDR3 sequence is CASSLSGIYSYNEQFF. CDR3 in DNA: TGTGCCAGCAGCTTGAGCGGGATTTACTCCTACAATGAGCAGTTCTTC. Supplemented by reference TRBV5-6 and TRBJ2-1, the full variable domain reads DAGVTQSPTHLIKTRGQQVTLRCSPKSGHDTVSWYQQALGQGPQFIFQYYEEEERQRGNFPDRFSGHQFPNYSSELNVNALLLGDSALYLCASSLSGIYSYNEQFFGPGTRLTVL.